A single sample gave rise to the 15 T cell receptor beta chains below, sequenced in a study of regulatory T cells. Study-wide results and limits: In CD3G-deficient patients, conventional CD4+ T cells were enriched for hydrophobic CDR3 residues at positions 6 and 7.

These receptors have no identified antigens. Primers: 52 TRBV forward and 13 TRBJ reverse. Repertoires were generated with immunoSEQ multiplex PCR, while TCRdb's copy carries only in-frame clones and drops some. The repertoire consists of 20,000 to 25,000 clones, with more than 70% occurring once and the leading ten covering approximately 1.3%. Material: conventional CD4+ T cells sorted from blood. These receptors were obtained from a child aged 5 to 17 with CD3G deficiency.

This chain connects TRBV7-8 to TRBJ2-3; 8 bases match TRBD2. Losses at the gene ends were 6 bases for V and 1 base for J; bases not matched to a gene: 6. Germline V gives CDR1 SGHVS, CDR2 FQNEAQ. The length of the CDR3 is 15 residues. Here the CDR3 DNA reads TGTGCCAGCAGTCTAAGCGGGAGAGGCACAGATACGCAGTATTTT. It codes for CASSLSGRGTDTQYF.

V and J are TRBV7-3 and TRBJ1-3; D unresolved. The germline V and J ends were trimmed by 0 bases and 2 bases, with 5 bases remaining between them. Germline V gene data show CDR1 as SGHTA and CDR2 as FQGTGA. CDR3 length: 14 amino acids. The CDR3 DNA reads as TGTGCCAGCAGCTTAACCCGGGCTGGAAACACCATATATTTT. Amino acid sequence: CASSLTRAGNTIYF.

The CDR3 spells CASSYSWGDYTF. DNA for the CDR3: TGTGCCAGCAGTTACTCTTGGGGAGACTACACCTTC. The gene calls are TRBV6-6 and TRBJ1-2; D gene unclear. Germline CDR1 and CDR2: MNHNY and SVGAGI (reference sequence). The CDR3 extends over 12 amino acids. The V end lost 0 bases, the J end lost 10 bases, and 9 bases lay between the germline ends.

The gene calls are TRBV5-1 and TRBJ2-3; 7 bases align to TRBD1. Germline V gives CDR1 SGHRS, CDR2 YFSETQ. The V segment lost 4 bases and the J segment 5 bases; nucleotides outside the gene matches: 10. CDR3 size: 15 residues. The DNA of the CDR3 is TGCGCCAGCAGCCCCGGACAGGTAGCACAAGATACGCAGTATTTT. Its protein product is CASSPGQVAQDTQYF. Variable domain in full (rest from reference TRBV5-1 and TRBJ2-3): KAGVTQTPRYLIKTRGQQVTLSCSPISGHRSVSWYQQTPGQGLQFLFEYFSETQRNKGNFPGRFSGRQFSNSRSEMNVSTLELGDSALYLCASSPGQVAQDTQYFGPGTRLTVL.

The CDR3: CASSFGVGGGGWEQYF. The CDR3, as DNA: TGTGCCAGCAGTTTTGGGGTAGGGGGCGGTGGTTGGGAGCAGTACTTC. The chain is built from TRBV28 and TRBJ2-7; 7 bases map to TRBD1. The CDR3 spans 16 residues. Germline V gene sequence: CDR1 MDHEN, CDR2 SYDVKM. J was trimmed by 7 bases and V by 3 bases; bases with no gene match: 15.

This chain uses TRBV28 with TRBJ2-3; D gene unclear. Germline V lookup: CDR1 MDHEN, CDR2 SYDVKM. The CDR3 is made up of 13 amino acids. V lost 4 bases and J 1 base, leaving 6 bases between the germline ends. The CDR3 protein is CASSSLGTDTQYF. The CDR3 coding sequence is TGTGCCAGCAGTTCTCTGGGCACAGATACGCAGTATTTT.

The chain carries TRBV30 and TRBJ1-1; TRBD1 matches at 9 bases. V lost 3 bases to trimming and J lost 4 bases; unmatched junction nucleotides: 9. Germline V CDR1 and CDR2: GTSNPN, SVGIG (reference sequence). This CDR3 is 15 amino acids long. CDR3 nucleotides: TGTGCCTGGAGACCCTCGGGACAGGGAGCCACTGAAGCTTTCTTT. Encoded protein: CAWRPSGQGATEAFF.

The chain carries TRBV5-1 and TRBJ2-2, with TRBD1 matching over 10 bases. Germline V gene data show CDR1 as SGHRS and CDR2 as YFSETQ. V trimming: 4 bases; J trimming: 3 bases; junction bases outside the gene matches: 3. This CDR3 is built from 15 residues. Here the CDR3 reads CASSQGQGYTGELFF. CDR3 nucleotides: TGCGCCAGCAGCCAGGGACAGGGGTACACCGGGGAGCTGTTTTTT.

V gene TRBV7-9 combines with J gene TRBJ2-5; tentatively, D is TRBD1 (7 bases). Germline loops: CDR1 SEHNR, CDR2 FQNEAQ (reference sequence). The length of the CDR3 is 14 residues. Trimming took off 5 bases at V and 3 bases at J, with 13 bases between the two ends. This CDR3 is CASSAGTAKETQYF. The CDR3 DNA reads TGTGCCAGCAGCGCGGGGACAGCTAAAGAGACCCAGTACTTC.

The chain joins TRBV5-1 to TRBJ2-3, with 11 positions matching TRBD2. The CDR3 spans 15 residues. After removal of 3 bases from V and 2 bases from J, the junction contained 2 bases not matched to a gene. Germline CDR1 reads SGHRS; CDR2 reads YFSETQ. The CDR3 nucleotides are TGCGCCAGCAGCTCGGGACTAGCGGTCACAGATACGCAGTATTTT. Encoded protein: CASSSGLAVTDTQYF.

The gene calls are TRBV6-1 and TRBJ2-4, with no clear D. The germline CDR1 and CDR2 sequences are MNHNS and SASEGT. V lost 0 bases and J 0 bases, leaving 12 bases between the germline ends. The CDR3 length is 17 residues. This CDR3 reads CASSEAGNRLAKNIQYF. CDR3 nucleotides: TGTGCCAGCAGTGAAGCGGGAAACAGACTAGCCAAAAACATTCAGTACTTC.

This chain joins TRBV5-1 and TRBJ1-1, with a weak D call TRBD1 (5 bases). CDR1 is SGHRS, CDR2 YFSETQ, per germline. Trimming took 0 bases from V and 0 from J, leaving 9 bases between them. The CDR3 is 15 residues long. In DNA, the CDR3 is TGCGCCAGCAGCTTGGTTCCGGGGCTGAACACTGAAGCTTTCTTT. Translation: CASSLVPGLNTEAFF.

Details on this clone: One end of the junction is discordant with germline, which a read error may explain. The chain employs TRBV19 and TRBJ2-1; 15 bases fit TRBD2. Germline assignment: CDR1 LNHDA and CDR2 SQIVND (reference sequence). The CDR3 contains 16 residues. The CDR3, as DNA: TGTGCCAGTAGTATGGAACCCCGGACTAGCGGGAGGGCTTTGGTCTTC. Its protein product is CASSMEPRTSGRALVF.

This chain connects TRBV6-1 to TRBJ2-1; 8 bases agree with TRBD2. The V gene end was trimmed by 8 bases and the J gene end by 3 bases; junction bases not matched to a gene: 9. In germline, CDR1 is MNHNS, CDR2 SASEGT. The CDR3 totals 15 residues. The DNA for the CDR3 is TGTGCCAGCTCGAGGGGTAGCGGGATCTACAATGAGCAGTTCTTC. Amino acids: CASSRGSGIYNEQFF.

This rearrangement joins TRBV28 to TRBJ2-1, with 9 nucleotides matching TRBD1. Germline trimming cut 4 bases from V and 5 bases from J; bases unmatched to any gene: 6. The CDR3 runs to 15 residues. Germline-derived CDR1 and CDR2 are MDHEN and SYDVKM. CDR3 sequence: CASSSQGALHNEQFF. The CDR3 nucleotides are TGTGCCAGCAGTTCACAGGGGGCCCTTCACAATGAGCAGTTCTTC.